The count of the clone carrying this T cell receptor (beta chain) is one. Run at survey level, the immunoSEQ assay was version v3.0. Profiling relied on immunoSEQ multiplex PCR, and the TCRdb table lists in-frame clones only, not all of them. The repertoire includes approximately 30,000 clones, approximately 86% of them detected once, and more than 6.5% sits in the top ten. These data belong to a study of long-term antiretroviral therapy in people with HIV. Looking at the study overall: First collections came about a decade before the 2015 immediate-ART recommendation.

This CDR3 is 13 amino acids long. V shed 0 bases and J shed 6 bases, with 10 bases lying between them. Germline lookup yields CDR1 SGHKS and CDR2 YYEKEE (reference sequence). V is TRBV5-5 and J is TRBJ2-7; perhaps TRBD1 as D (6 bases). The sequence came from a man aged 40-49 years with HIV. Sequencing used unsorted PBMCs, obtained 3 years after starting antiretroviral therapy. Here the CDR3 reads CASSLEQGREQYF. The CDR3 bases are TGTGCCAGCAGCTTGGAACAGGGTCGCGAGCAGTACTTC.